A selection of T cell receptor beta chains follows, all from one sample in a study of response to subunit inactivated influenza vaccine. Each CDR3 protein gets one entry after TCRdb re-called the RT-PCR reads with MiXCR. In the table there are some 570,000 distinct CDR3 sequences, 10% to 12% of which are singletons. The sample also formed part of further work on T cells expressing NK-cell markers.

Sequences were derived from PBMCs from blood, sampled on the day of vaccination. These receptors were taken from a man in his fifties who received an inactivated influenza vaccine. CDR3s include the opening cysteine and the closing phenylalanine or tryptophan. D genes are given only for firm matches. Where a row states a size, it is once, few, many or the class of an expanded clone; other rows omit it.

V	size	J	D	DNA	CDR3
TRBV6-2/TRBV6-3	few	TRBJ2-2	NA	TGTGCCAGCAGTTACGTAACTCGGGACTTCCCTCTTACCGGGGAGCTGTTTTTT	CASSYVTRDFPLTGELFF
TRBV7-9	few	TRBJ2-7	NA	TGTGCCAGCAGCATACAGGGAGGTCACTACGAGCAGTACTTC	CASSIQGGHYEQYF
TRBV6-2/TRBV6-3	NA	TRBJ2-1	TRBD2	TGTGCCAGCACCAAGGGACTAGCGGGAGTAGGCGAGCAGTTCTTC	CASTKGLAGVGEQFF
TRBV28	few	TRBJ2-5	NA	TGTGCCAGCAGTGGCAGGGTGGTCGGGGAGACCCAGTACTTC	CASSGRVVGETQYF
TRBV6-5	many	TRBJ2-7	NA	TGTGCCAGCAGTTACTCGGGACGGGACCGGGGATACGAGCAGTACTTC	CASSYSGRDRGYEQYF
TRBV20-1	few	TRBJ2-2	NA	TGCAGTGCTAGACCCGGATATGGGACCGGGGAGCTGTTTTTT	CSARPGYGTGELFF
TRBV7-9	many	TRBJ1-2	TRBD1	TGTGCCAGCAGCCTCGCGGAGGGGGCTTATGGCTACACCTTC	CASSLAEGAYGYTF
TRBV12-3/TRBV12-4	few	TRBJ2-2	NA	TGTGCCAGCAGTTCGATAGGGGTCGGGGAGCTGTTTTTT	CASSSIGVGELFF
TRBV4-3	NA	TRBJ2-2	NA	TGCGCCAGCAGCCAGGCCCCTAGCGCCGGGGAGCTGTTTTTT	CASSQAPSAGELFF
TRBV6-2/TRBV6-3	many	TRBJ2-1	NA	TGTGCCAGCACCGTTGGCAATGAGCAGTTCTTC	CASTVGNEQFF
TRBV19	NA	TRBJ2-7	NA	TGTGCCAGTAGTACCGTACAGGGAGCCTACGAGCAGTACTTC	CASSTVQGAYEQYF
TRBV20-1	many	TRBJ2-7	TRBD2	TGCAGTGCGTTCCCACTAGCGACTAGCTCCTACGAGCAGTACTTC	CSAFPLATSSYEQYF
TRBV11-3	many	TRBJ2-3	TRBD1	TGTGCCAGCAGCCCCGGGACAGTCACAGATACGCAGTATTTT	CASSPGTVTDTQYF
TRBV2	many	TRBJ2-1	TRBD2	TGTGCCAGCAGTGCAGCTAGCGGGGTGGAGCAGTTCTTC	CASSAASGVEQFF
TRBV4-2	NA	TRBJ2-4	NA	TGTGCCAGCAGCCAAGAATCTCTGTACGGGGGAAAAAACATTCAGTACTTC	CASSQESLYGGKNIQYF
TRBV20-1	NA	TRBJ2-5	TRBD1	TGCAGTGCTAGCAACAGGGGGGAGACCCAGTACTTC	CSASNRGETQYF
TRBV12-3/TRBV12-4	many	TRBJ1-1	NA	TGTGCCAGCAGTTGGGGGACCGCGAACACTGAAGCTTTCTTT	CASSWGTANTEAFF
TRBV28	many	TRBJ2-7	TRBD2	TGTGCCAGCATACTAGCGGGAGGGTCCTACGAGCAGTACTTC	CASILAGGSYEQYF